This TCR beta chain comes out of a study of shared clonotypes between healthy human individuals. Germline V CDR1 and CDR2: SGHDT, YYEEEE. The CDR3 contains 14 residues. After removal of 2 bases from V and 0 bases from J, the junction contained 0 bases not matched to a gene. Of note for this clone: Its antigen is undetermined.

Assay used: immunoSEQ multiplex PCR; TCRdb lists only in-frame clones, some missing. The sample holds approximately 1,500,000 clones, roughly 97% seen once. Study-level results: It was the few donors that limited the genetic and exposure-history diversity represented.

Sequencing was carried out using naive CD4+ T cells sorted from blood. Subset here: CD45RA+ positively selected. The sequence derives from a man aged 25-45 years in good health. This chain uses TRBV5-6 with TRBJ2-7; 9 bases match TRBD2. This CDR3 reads CASSFSGSSYEQYF. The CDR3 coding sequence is TGTGCCAGCAGCTTTAGCGGGAGCTCCTACGAGCAGTACTTC. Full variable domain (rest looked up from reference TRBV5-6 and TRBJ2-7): DAGVTQSPTHLIKTRGQQVTLRCSPKSGHDTVSWYQQALGQGPQFIFQYYEEEERQRGNFPDRFSGHQFPNYSSELNVNALLLGDSALYLCASSFSGSSYEQYFGPGTRLTVT.